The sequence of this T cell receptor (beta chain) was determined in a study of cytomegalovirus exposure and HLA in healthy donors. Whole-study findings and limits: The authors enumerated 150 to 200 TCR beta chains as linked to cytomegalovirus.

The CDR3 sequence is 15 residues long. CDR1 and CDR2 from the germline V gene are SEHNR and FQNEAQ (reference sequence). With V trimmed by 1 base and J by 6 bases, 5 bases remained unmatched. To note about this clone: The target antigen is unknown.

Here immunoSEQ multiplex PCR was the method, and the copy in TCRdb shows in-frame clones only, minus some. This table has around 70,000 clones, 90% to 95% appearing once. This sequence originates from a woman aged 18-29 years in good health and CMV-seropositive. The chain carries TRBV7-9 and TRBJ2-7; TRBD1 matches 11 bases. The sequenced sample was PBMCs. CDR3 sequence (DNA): TGTGCCAGCAGCTTAGTCCGGACAGGGGGCACCGAGCAGTACTTC. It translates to CASSLVRTGGTEQYF.